These T cell receptor beta chains were read from a single sample in a study of beta chain features in type 1 diabetes. Some clones are missing from TCRdb's copy, which holds only in-frame ones; the method was immunoSEQ multiplex PCR. The sample has about 140,000 clones, 10% to 15% seen once; the top ten hold around 1.4%. The source material was central memory CD4+ T cells from blood. Source of these receptors: a man between 18 and 29 years old with type 1 diabetes. Both conserved end residues are part of each CDR3. D genes are given only for firm matches. Expanded clones get a size class; other rows say once, few or many, or leave the size out.

clone_size,j_call,v_call,d_call,cdr3_nt,cdr3_aa
few,TRBJ2-4,TRBV9,NA,TGTGCCAGCAGTCCCGTAACCGGCCCCGGGGAATACATTCAGTACTTC,CASSPVTGPGEYIQYF
NA,TRBJ2-6,TRBV6-5,NA,TGTGCCAGCAGTTCGGGGGGCTACTCTGGGGCCAACGTCCTGACTTTC,CASSSGGYSGANVLTF
NA,TRBJ2-3,TRBV12-5,NA,TGTGCTAGTGGTTTGCGGGGGACAGATACGCAGTATTTT,CASGLRGTDTQYF
few,TRBJ2-5,TRBV2,NA,TGTGCCAGCAGTGAATGGGGGCGTCAAGAGACCCAGTACTTC,CASSEWGRQETQYF
NA,TRBJ2-7,TRBV5-1,TRBD2,TGCGCCAGCAGCTCCAGCGGGGGCCTCTACGAGCAGTACTTC,CASSSSGGLYEQYF
NA,TRBJ2-3,TRBV27,TRBD2,TGTGCCAGCAGTATACGACTAGCGGGGGGTACAGATACGCAGTATTTT,CASSIRLAGGTDTQYF
NA,TRBJ1-5,TRBV10-2,NA,TGCGCCAGCAGTGGGACAGGCAATCAGCCCCAGCATTTT,CASSGTGNQPQHF
NA,TRBJ1-6,TRBV5-1,NA,TGCGCCAGCTCAGGGGTATTGGATTCACCCCTCCACTTT,CASSGVLDSPLHF
NA,TRBJ2-7,TRBV4-1,NA,TGCGCCAGCAGCCAAGATCGTAGTCAGGGCCCCTACGAGCAGTACTTC,CASSQDRSQGPYEQYF
few,TRBJ1-6,TRBV19,TRBD1,TGTGCCAGTAGTCTCGGACAGGGTAATTCACCCCTCCACTTT,CASSLGQGNSPLHF
NA,TRBJ1-2,TRBV28,TRBD1,TGTGCCAGCAGTGGAGGGACAGCTGCCTATGGCTACACCTTC,CASSGGTAAYGYTF
few,TRBJ1-2,TRBV7-8,NA,TGTGCCAGCAGCTTAGATATGTCCGTCTATGGCTACACCTTC,CASSLDMSVYGYTF
NA,TRBJ1-5,TRBV29-1,NA,TGCAGCGTCAGGGACGAGAGCAATCAGCCCCAGCATTTT,CSVRDESNQPQHF
NA,TRBJ2-7,TRBV7-9,NA,TGTGCCAGCAGCTTAGCGGGCGGGAATTTCTACGAGCAGTACTTC,CASSLAGGNFYEQYF
few,TRBJ2-7,TRBV5-4,NA,TGTGCCAGCAGCTTGCGTTCGGGTTCCGGGCCGGGGGACGAGCAGTACTTC,CASSLRSGSGPGDEQYF
few,TRBJ2-7,TRBV4-2,NA,TGTGCCAGCAGCCAAGATGGGGACACCTCCTACGAGCAGTACTTC,CASSQDGDTSYEQYF
few,TRBJ2-5,TRBV7-9,NA,TGTGCCAGCAGCTTAGCGGTACTACAAGAGACCCAGTACTTC,CASSLAVLQETQYF
NA,TRBJ1-2,TRBV5-4,NA,TGTGCCAGCAGCTTGAACAGTAACTATGGCTACACCTTC,CASSLNSNYGYTF
NA,TRBJ2-5,TRBV4-1,TRBD1,TGCGCCAGCAGCCCCGGACAGGCTAAGCAAGAGACCCAGTACTTC,CASSPGQAKQETQYF
few,TRBJ2-3,TRBV5-1,NA,TGCGCCAGCAGCTTGGACGCGGGGTTAGATACGCAGTATTTT,CASSLDAGLDTQYF
NA,TRBJ1-2,TRBV7-9,NA,TGTGCCAGCAGCCCCGACCAGGGTAATGGCTACACCTTC,CASSPDQGNGYTF
NA,TRBJ1-1,TRBV7-9,NA,TGTGCCAGCAGCCTCCCCGGGGCGGGAGCCAACACTGAAGCTTTCTTT,CASSLPGAGANTEAFF
NA,TRBJ2-1,TRBV5-1,NA,TGCGCCAGCAGCTTGGACATGTCGAGCTCCTACAATGAGCAGTTCTTC,CASSLDMSSSYNEQFF
many,TRBJ2-7,TRBV7-2,TRBD1,TGTGCCAGCAGCTCCCCGGGACAGGGGATCTACGAGCAGTACTTC,CASSSPGQGIYEQYF
NA,TRBJ2-2,TRBV30,TRBD2,TGTGCCTGGGCCTCGGGACTAGCTACCGGGGAGCTGTTTTTT,CAWASGLATGELFF
NA,TRBJ2-1,TRBV7-3,TRBD1,TGTGCCAGCAGCCCGGACAGGGTTAGCAATGAGCAGTTCTTC,CASSPDRVSNEQFF